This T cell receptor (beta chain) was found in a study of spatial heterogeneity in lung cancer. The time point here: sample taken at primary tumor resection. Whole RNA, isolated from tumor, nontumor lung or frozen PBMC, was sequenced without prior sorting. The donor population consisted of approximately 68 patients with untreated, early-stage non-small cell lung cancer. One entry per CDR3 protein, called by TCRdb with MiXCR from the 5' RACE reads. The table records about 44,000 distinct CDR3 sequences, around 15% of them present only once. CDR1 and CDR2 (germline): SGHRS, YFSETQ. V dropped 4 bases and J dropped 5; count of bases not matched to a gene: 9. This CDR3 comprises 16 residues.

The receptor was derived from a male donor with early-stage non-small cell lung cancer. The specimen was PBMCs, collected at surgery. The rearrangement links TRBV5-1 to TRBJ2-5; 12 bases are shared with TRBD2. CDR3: CASSPQTSGSGETQYF. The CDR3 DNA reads TGCGCCAGCAGCCCACAGACTAGCGGGAGCGGCGAGACCCAGTACTTC.